One and the same sample provided the 17 T cell receptor beta chains below, sequenced in a study of T cell responses to AZD1222 COVID-19 vaccine. The data were produced by immunoSEQ multiplex PCR, yet TCRdb's version contains in-frame clones alone and is incomplete. Seen here are approximately 150,000 clones, roughly 93% observed once, and the top ten hold 12%. Sequenced material: peripheral blood, taken after recovery from COVID-19. These receptor sequences come from an adult who had recovered from COVID-19.

In nucleotides, the CDR3 is TGTGCCAGCAGCCTCAACTGGGGTGGAAACACCATATATTTT. Its protein product is CASSLNWGGNTIYF. This chain connects TRBV7-2 to TRBJ1-3; D remains ambiguous. The CDR3 runs to 14 residues. CDR1 and CDR2 from the germline V gene are SGHTA and FQGNSA. The V gene lost 5 bases and the J gene lost 3 bases, with 11 bases spanning the gap.

This clone was found a few times. V gene TRBV5-1 combines with J gene TRBJ1-2, with 10 bases identical to TRBD1. Germline CDR1 reads SGHRS; CDR2 reads YFSETQ. V shed 0 bases, J shed 5 bases, and the junction held 7 bases outside the gene matches. The CDR3 has 16 amino acids. The CDR3 nucleotides read TGCGCCAGCAGCTTGGACGGTGGGACAGGGGAATATGGCTACACCTTC. Protein sequence: CASSLDGGTGEYGYTF.

This chain links TRBV7-9 with TRBJ1-1, with D unresolved. The germline V gene has CDR1 SEHNR and CDR2 FQNEAQ (reference sequence). The CDR3 loop spans 16 amino acids. V lost 4 bases and J 1 base, leaving 16 bases between the germline ends. The CDR3 loop is CASSSPGVVRNTEAFF. The DNA for the CDR3 is TGTGCCAGCAGCTCCCCCGGGGTGGTAAGGAACACTGAAGCTTTCTTT.

This CDR3 is CASSPSGSGPYEQYF. The CDR3 nucleotides are TGTGCCAGCAGCCCCTCCGGAAGCGGGCCCTACGAGCAGTACTTC. The chain links TRBV3-1 (or the pseudogene TRBV3-2) to TRBJ2-7; weak D call: TRBD2 (6 bases). Germline CDR1 is LGHDT and CDR2 is YNNKEL (reference sequence). V was shortened by 4 bases and J by 2 bases, with 15 bases between the two germline ends. The CDR3 sequence is 15 residues long.

The chain combines TRBV9 with TRBJ2-5; D perhaps matches TRBD2 (5 bases). The V gene lost 2 bases and the J gene lost 4 bases, with 9 bases spanning the gap. The CDR3 sequence is 13 residues long. Looked up from germline, CDR1 is SGDLS and CDR2 is YYNGEE. The CDR3 DNA reads as TGTGCCAGCAGCGTCGCGGGTGGAGAGACCCAGTACTTC. Protein sequence: CASSVAGGETQYF.

This chain joins TRBV12-5 and TRBJ2-7; TRBD1 matches at 9 bases. Germline assignment: CDR1 LGHNT and CDR2 FRNRAP. Trimming took 4 bases from V and 2 from J; bases not matched to a gene: 15. This CDR3 contains 18 residues. The CDR3: CASGSPGQGLRRTYEQYF. CDR3 nucleotides: TGTGCTAGTGGTTCACCGGGACAGGGCTTGCGCCGGACCTACGAGCAGTACTTC.

There are a few counts of this clone. The V and J genes are TRBV5-6 and TRBJ1-3; D is ambiguous. V was shortened by 4 bases and J by 0 bases, with 17 bases between the two germline ends. The CDR3 covers 17 residues. Germline CDR1 is SGHDT and CDR2 is YYEEEE. The DNA of the CDR3 is TGTGCCAGCAGCGCGTCCTGGGAGGGTCGCTCTGGAAACACCATATATTTT. As protein: CASSASWEGRSGNTIYF.

The J gene is TRBJ1-1, the V gene TRBV19; D is undetermined. V lost 1 base and J 1 base, leaving 7 bases between the germline ends. Germline V CDR1 and CDR2: LNHDA, SQIVND (reference sequence). The CDR3 sequence is 14 residues long. This chain's CDR3 is CASSIVGGNTEAFF. DNA for the CDR3: TGTGCCAGTAGTATAGTGGGAGGGAACACTGAAGCTTTCTTT.

The chain carries TRBV7-9 and TRBJ2-1; TRBD1 might be the D (6 bases). Germline V gene lookup returns CDR1 SEHNR and CDR2 FQNEAQ (reference sequence). Deletions cut 3 bases from V and 8 bases from J, with 17 bases between. This CDR3 spans 15 amino acids. CDR3 in amino acids: CASSFQGSPPHEQFF. In nucleotides, the CDR3 is TGTGCCAGCAGCTTCCAGGGGTCCCCCCCACATGAGCAGTTCTTC. Based on the CDR3 plus reference TRBV7-9 and TRBJ2-1, the full variable domain is DTGVSQNPRHKITKRGQNVTFRCDPISEHNRLYWYRQTLGQGPEFLTYFQNEAQLEKSRLLSDRFSAERPKGSFSTLEIQRTEQGDSAMYLCASSFQGSPPHEQFFGPGTRLTVL.

V and J are TRBV2 and TRBJ1-5; D possibly corresponds to TRBD1 (5 bases). Between the trimmed V and J ends, which lost 5 bases and 2 bases, there was a span of 13 bases. This CDR3 has 15 residues. Germline V CDR1 and CDR2: SNHLY, FYNNEI. The CDR3 region is CASSSRGGGNQPQHF. The CDR3 bases are TGTGCCAGCAGTAGTCGGGGAGGGGGCAATCAGCCCCAGCATTTT. Drawing the rest from reference TRBV2 and TRBJ1-5, the complete variable domain is EPEVTQTPSHQVTQMGQEVILRCVPISNHLYFYWYRQILGQKVEFLVSFYNNEISEKSEIFDDQFSVERPDGSNFTLKIRSTKLEDSAMYFCASSSRGGGNQPQHFGDGTRLSIL.

As regards this clone: One end of the junction is discordant with germline, which a read error may explain. V is TRBV9 and J is TRBJ2-7; D possibly corresponds to TRBD2 (6 bases). Germline V CDR1 and CDR2: SGDLS, YYNGEE. The CDR3 loop spans 15 amino acids. In DNA form, the CDR3 reads TGTGCCAGCAGTGTAGTAGCGGACCCTTACTACGAGCAGTACTTC. Translating it yields CASSVVADPYYEQYF.

V gene TRBV28 combines with J gene TRBJ2-7; tentatively, D is TRBD2 (6 bases). V lost 3 bases, J lost 0 bases, and 9 bases lay in between. The germline CDR1 and CDR2 sequences are MDHEN and SYDVKM. CDR3 size: 14 residues. CDR3 DNA sequence: TGTGCCAGCAGTTTGCGGGAACCCTCCTACGAGCAGTACTTC. This codes for CASSLREPSYEQYF.

In the case of this clone: Additional DNA sequences in this sample encode the identical CDR3. The CDR3 bases are TGTGCCAGCTCACCAGATCGGGGGACTGAAGCTTTCTTT. It translates to CASSPDRGTEAFF. The chain combines TRBV18 with TRBJ1-1, with a weak D call TRBD1 (5 bases). V was clipped by 2 bases and J by 5 bases, with 9 bases between them. This CDR3 has 13 residues. Germline CDR1 KGHSH, CDR2 LQKENI.

The chain is built from TRBV9 and TRBJ2-3, with TRBD2 identical over 7 bases. The CDR3 has 15 amino acids. V dropped 5 bases and J dropped 2; count of bases not matched to a gene: 8. Germline loops: CDR1 SGDLS, CDR2 YYNGEE. The CDR3 nucleotides read TGTGCCAGCAGGGCGACTAGCAGTTTCACAGATACGCAGTATTTT. Its protein product is CASRATSSFTDTQYF.

This clone showed up just a few times. The chain joins TRBV13 to TRBJ2-1; D might be TRBD1 or TRBD2, each matching 7 bases. Germline CDR1 is PRHDT and CDR2 is FYEKMQ (reference sequence). This CDR3 is 16 amino acids long. Trimming took 1 base from V and 4 from J, leaving 14 bases between them. The CDR3 is CASSLVQGGKYNEQFF. CDR3 DNA: TGTGCCAGCAGCTTAGTGCAGGGGGGGAAATACAATGAGCAGTTCTTC.

The chain's CDR3 is CASSSGTSADTQYF. Here the CDR3 DNA reads TGTGCCAGCAGCTCTGGGACTAGCGCAGATACGCAGTATTTT. The chain employs TRBV7-3 and TRBJ2-3, with 10 bases aligning to TRBD2. Unmatched junction bases numbered 2, after V lost 4 bases and J lost 4 bases. Germline V gene sequence: CDR1 SGHTA, CDR2 FQGTGA. The CDR3 sequence is 14 residues long.

This rearrangement joins TRBV6-1 to TRBJ2-1; 10 bases are shared with TRBD2. CDR3 length: 20 amino acids. CDR1 is MNHNS and CDR2 is SASEGT in the germline V gene. The J segment lost 6 bases and the V segment lost 4 bases, leaving 21 bases of the junction unmatched. The CDR3 DNA is TGTGCCAGCAGTGTAAGGAGGGCTAGCGGGAGCAATACGCCGGGCAATGAGCAGTTCTTC. Translating it yields CASSVRRASGSNTPGNEQFF.